The T cell receptor beta chain described here comes from a study of CD8 T cells in Susac syndrome (dated by TCRdb to between 2018 and 2020). Notes on the research overall: Whether CD8+ T cell activation and differentiation in Susac syndrome was antigen driven was tested using repertoire sequencing. The clonality of the CD8+ T cell repertoire was compared across 11 to 12 healthy donors, 14 Susac syndrome patients and roughly 15 multiple sclerosis patients. Results the study describes overall, beyond this receptor: The study acknowledged that relatively few individuals were included in the TCR sequencing and HLA analysis.

RNA was extracted using the RNeasy kit, and roughly 0.5 to 1 microgram was reverse transcribed with random hexamers. The immunoSEQ multiplex PCR assay, covering 54 Vbeta and 13 Jbeta segments, was used to amplify TCR beta CDR3 regions. PCR amplification bias was corrected by using a synthetic template baseline for primer optimization and computational correction. In the paper's pipeline: Reads were annotated to V, D and J genes according to IMGT and were analyzed with immunoSEQ Analyzer, with only productive sequences retained. Clonality was calculated as one minus the Shannon entropy normalized by log2 of the number of productive unique sequences. For each patient and control, public and private clones were evaluated within the 100 most prevalent clones. Clones were defined as Susac-specific if absent from the healthy and MS cohorts, from some 1,000 published viral clones and from other ImmuneACCESS disease sequences. The public reads were quality trimmed at Q25 with fastp and then assembled into clones with MiXCR by TCRdb, keeping productive beta chains. Rows with one shared CDR3 protein collapse into an entry with the most common genes and DNA. The V and J calls come from TCRdb's annotation, not from the publication. This sample comprises 200,000 or so distinct CDR3 sequences, 90% to 95% of them detected only once. The ten largest clones capture approximately 0.13% of the sample.

Peripheral blood CD8+ and CD4+ T cells from healthy donors, Susac syndrome patients and multiple sclerosis patients were profiled by high-throughput TCR beta sequencing. Treatment-naive patients with stable or active relapsing-remitting disease fulfilling revised McDonald criteria were used as multiple sclerosis controls. Bulk CD8+ and CD4+ T cells were purified magnetically by negative isolation, whereas CD8+ TEMRA cells were enriched by FACS. Blood was drawn into EDTA tubes, processed within 24 hours, and PBMCs were isolated by density gradient centrifugation. PBMCs intended for TCR sequencing were cryopreserved in liquid nitrogen and thawed later in a water bath at 37 degrees C. The sorted or isolated CD4+, CD8+ and CD8+ TEMRA cells had a purity of 90% or higher. This clonotype has only one observation. What this receptor recognizes is not known. Base quality data are lacking; no much larger clone is found one base away. One read alone provides weak support.

Sequenced material: CD8+ T cells from PBMCs. This sequence was found in a human donor with multiple sclerosis.

The DNA sequence follows: TGTGCCAGCAGTGAGTGGGGCGCAGAGACCCAGTACTTC. This encodes CASSEWGAETQYF. The chain is encoded by TRBV6-1 joined to TRBJ2-5; the D region possibly corresponds to TRBD1 (5 bases align). Measured from the cysteine to the phenylalanine, the CDR3 is 13 residues long. The CDR3 DNA has 39 bases and is translated from base 1. The junction carries 9 bases between V and J, which are trimmed by 3 bases and 4 bases respectively. CDR1 and CDR2 were assigned from the germline V gene as MNHNS and SASEGT.